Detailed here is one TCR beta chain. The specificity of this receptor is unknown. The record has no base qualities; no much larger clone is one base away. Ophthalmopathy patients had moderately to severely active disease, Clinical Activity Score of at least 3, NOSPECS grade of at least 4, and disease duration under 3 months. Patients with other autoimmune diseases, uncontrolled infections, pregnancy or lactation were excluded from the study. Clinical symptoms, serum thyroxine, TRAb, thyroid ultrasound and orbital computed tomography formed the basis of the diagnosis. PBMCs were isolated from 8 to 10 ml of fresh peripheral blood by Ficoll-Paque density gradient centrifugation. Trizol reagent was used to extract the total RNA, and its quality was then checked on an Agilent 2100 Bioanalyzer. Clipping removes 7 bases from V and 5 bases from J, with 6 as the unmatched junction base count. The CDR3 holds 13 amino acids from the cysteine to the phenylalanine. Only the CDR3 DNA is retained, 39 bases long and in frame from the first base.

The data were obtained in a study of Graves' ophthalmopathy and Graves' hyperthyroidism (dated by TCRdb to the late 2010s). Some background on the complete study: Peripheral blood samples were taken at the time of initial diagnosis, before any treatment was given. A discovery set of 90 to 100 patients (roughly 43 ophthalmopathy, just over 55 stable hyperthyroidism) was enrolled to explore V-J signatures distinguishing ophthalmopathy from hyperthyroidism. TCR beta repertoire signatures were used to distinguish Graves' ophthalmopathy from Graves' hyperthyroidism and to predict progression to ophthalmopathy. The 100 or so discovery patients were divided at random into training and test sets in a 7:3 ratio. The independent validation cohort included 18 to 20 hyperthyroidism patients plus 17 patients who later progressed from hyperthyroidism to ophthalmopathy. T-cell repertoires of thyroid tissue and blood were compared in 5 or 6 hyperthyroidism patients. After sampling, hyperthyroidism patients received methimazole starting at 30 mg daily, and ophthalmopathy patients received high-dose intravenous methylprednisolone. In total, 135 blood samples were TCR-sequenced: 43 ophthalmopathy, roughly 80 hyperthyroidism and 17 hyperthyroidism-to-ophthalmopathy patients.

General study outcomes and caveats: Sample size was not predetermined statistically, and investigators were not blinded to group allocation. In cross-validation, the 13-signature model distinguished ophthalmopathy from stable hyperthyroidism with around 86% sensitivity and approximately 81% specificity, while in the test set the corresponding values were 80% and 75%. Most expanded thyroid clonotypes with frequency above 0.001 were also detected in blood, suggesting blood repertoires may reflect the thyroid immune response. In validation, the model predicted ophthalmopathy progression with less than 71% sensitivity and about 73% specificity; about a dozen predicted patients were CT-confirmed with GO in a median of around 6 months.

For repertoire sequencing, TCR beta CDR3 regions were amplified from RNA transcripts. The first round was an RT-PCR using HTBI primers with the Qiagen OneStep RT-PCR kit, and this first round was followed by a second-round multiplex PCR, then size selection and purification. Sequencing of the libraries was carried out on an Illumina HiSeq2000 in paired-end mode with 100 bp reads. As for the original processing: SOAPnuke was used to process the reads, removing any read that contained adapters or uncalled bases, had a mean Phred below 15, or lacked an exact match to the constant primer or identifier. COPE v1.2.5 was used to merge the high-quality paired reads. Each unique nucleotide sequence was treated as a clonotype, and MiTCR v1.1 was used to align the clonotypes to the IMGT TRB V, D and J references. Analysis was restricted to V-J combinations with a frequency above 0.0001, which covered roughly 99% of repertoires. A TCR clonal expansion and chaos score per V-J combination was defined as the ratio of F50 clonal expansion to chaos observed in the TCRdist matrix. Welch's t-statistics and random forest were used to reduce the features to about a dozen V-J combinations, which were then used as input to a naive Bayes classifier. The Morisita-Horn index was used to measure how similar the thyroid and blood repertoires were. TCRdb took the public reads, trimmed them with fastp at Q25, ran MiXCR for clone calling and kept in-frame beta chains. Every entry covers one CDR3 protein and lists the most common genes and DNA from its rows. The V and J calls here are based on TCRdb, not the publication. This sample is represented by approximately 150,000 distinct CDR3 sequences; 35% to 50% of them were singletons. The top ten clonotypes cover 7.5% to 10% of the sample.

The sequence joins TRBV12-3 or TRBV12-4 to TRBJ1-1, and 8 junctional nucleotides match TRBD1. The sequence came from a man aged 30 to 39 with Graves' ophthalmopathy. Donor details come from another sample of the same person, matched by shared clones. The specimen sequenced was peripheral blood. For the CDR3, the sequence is CASTQGAGTEAFF. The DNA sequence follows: TGTGCCAGCACCCAGGGGGCAGGAACTGAAGCTTTCTTT.